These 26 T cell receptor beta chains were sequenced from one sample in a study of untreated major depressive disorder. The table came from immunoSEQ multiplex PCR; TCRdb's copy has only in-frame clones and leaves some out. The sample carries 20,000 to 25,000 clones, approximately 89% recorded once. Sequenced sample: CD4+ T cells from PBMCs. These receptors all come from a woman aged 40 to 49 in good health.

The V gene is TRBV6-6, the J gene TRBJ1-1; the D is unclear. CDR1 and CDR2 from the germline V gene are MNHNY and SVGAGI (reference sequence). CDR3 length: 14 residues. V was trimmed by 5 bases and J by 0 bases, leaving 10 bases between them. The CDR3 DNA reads TGTGCCAGCAGTCAAAGGGCAATGAACACTGAAGCTTTCTTT. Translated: CASSQRAMNTEAFF.

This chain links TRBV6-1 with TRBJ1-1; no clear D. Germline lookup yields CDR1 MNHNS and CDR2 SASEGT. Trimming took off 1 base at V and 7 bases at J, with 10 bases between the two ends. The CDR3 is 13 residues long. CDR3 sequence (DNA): TGTGCCAGCAGTGAAGGGGAAGGGTTTGAAGCTTTCTTT. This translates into CASSEGEGFEAFF.

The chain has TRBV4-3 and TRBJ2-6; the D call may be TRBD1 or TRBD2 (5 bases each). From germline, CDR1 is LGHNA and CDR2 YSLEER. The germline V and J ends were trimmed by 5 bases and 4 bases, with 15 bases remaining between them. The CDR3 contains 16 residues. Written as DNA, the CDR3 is TGCGCCAGCAGCGATGGGACCGGCTCAGGGGCCAACGTCCTGACTTTC. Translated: CASSDGTGSGANVLTF.

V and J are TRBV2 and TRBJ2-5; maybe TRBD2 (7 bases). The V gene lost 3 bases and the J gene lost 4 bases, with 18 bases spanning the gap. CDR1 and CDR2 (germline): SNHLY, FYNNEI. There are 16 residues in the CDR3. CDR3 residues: CASSDWAQGGGETQYF. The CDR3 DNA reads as TGTGCCAGCAGTGACTGGGCTCAGGGAGGGGGAGAGACCCAGTACTTC.

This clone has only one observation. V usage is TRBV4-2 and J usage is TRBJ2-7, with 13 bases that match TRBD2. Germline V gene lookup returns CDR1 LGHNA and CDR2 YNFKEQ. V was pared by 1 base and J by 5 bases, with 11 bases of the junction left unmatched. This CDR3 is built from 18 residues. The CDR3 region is CASSQVGWGTSGNHEQYF. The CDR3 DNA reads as TGTGCCAGCAGCCAAGTTGGGTGGGGGACTAGCGGGAACCACGAGCAGTACTTC.

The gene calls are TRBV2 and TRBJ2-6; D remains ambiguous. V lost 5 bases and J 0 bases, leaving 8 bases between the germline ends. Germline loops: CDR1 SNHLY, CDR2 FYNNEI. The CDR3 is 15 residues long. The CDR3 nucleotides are TGTGCCAGCAGTCCAGGTTTCTCTGGGGCCAACGTCCTGACTTTC. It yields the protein CASSPGFSGANVLTF.

CDR3 sequence (DNA): TGTGCCACCATCGCATCGCTGGGAATACGGGAAAAACTGTTTTTT. This sequence encodes CATIASLGIREKLFF. This chain joins TRBV15 and TRBJ1-4; no firm D call. With 7 bases removed from V and 8 bases from J, the gap between germline ends came to 20 bases. Germline-derived CDR1 and CDR2 are LNHNV and YYDKDF (reference sequence). The CDR3 has 15 residues.

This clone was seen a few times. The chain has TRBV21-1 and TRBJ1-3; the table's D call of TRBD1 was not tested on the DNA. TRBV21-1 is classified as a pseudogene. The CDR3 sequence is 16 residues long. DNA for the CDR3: TGTGCCAGCAGCAAAGAGCCCCGCAGGGTAGTAGGCACCATATATTTT. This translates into CASSKEPRRVVGTIYF.

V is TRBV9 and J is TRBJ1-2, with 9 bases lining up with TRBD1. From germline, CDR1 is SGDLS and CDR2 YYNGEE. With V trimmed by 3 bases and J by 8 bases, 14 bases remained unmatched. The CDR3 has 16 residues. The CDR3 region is CASSGPGTGQRGGYTF. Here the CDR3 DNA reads TGTGCCAGCAGCGGTCCCGGGACAGGGCAGCGAGGCGGCTACACCTTC.

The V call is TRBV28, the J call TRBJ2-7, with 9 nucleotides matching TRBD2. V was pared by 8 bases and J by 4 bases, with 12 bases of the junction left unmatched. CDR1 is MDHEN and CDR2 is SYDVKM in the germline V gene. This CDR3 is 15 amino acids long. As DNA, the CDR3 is TGTGCCAGCGGCGCGGCGGGGGGGCTTGGGTACGAGCAGTACGTC. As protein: CASGAAGGLGYEQYV.

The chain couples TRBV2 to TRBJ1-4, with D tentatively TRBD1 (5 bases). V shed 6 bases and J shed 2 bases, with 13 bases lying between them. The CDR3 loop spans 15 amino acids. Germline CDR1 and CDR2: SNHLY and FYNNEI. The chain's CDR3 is CASSKRGGTNEKLFF. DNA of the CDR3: TGTGCCAGCAGCAAAAGGGGAGGCACTAATGAAAAACTGTTTTTT.

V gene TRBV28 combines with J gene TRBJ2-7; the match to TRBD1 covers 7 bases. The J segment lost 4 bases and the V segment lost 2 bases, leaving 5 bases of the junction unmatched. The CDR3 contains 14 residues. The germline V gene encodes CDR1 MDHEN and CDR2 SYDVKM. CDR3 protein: CASSLPPDRYEQYF. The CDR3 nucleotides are TGTGCCAGCAGTTTACCCCCGGACAGGTACGAGCAGTACTTC. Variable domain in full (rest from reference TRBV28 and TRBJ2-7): DVKVTQSSRYLVKRTGEKVFLECVQDMDHENMFWYRQDPGLGLRLIYFSYDVKMKEKGDIPEGYSVSREKKERFSLILESASTNQTSMYLCASSLPPDRYEQYFGPGTRLTVT.

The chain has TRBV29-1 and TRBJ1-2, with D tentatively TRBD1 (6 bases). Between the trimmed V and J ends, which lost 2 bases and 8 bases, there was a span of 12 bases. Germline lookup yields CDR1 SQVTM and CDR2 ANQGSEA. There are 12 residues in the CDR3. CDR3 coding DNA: TGCAGCGTTGAACTGGGGGCGTGGGGCTACACCTTC. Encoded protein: CSVELGAWGYTF.

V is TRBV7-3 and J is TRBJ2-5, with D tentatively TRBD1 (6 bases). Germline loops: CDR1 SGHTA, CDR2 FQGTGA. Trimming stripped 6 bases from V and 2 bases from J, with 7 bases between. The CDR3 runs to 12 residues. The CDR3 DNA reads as TGTGCCAGCAGGGGGGCACAAGAGACCCAGTACTTC. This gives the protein CASRGAQETQYF.

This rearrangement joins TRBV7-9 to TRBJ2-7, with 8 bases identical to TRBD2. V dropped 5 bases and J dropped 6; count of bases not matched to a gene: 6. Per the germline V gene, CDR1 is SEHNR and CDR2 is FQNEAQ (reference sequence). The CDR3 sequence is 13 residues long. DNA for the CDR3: TGTGCCAGCAGCCAGAGCGGGGGAGGCGAGCAGTACGTC. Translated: CASSQSGGGEQYV.

In DNA, the CDR3 is TGTGCCAGCAGTTCTGGAAACACCATATATTTT. Translating it yields CASSSGNTIYF. The rearrangement links TRBV11-3 to TRBJ1-3, with D unclear. Germline V gene sequence: CDR1 SGHNT, CDR2 YENEEA. The ends were cut back, 6 bases at V and 1 base at J, with 1 base in the middle. The CDR3 has 11 residues. Filled out from reference TRBV11-3 and TRBJ1-3, the complete variable domain reads EAGVVQSPRYKIIEKKQPVAFWCNPISGHNTLYWYLQNLGQGPELLIRYENEEAVDDSQLPKDRFSAERLKGVDSTLKIQPAELGDSAVYLCASSSGNTIYFGEGSWLTVV.

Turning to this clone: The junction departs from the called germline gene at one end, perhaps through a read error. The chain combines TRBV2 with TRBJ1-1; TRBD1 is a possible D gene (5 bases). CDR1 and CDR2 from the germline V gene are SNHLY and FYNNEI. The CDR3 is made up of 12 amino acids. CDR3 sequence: CASSVLTAGYRF. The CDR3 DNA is TGTGCCAGCAGTGTACTGACTGCAGGGTACCGCTTT.

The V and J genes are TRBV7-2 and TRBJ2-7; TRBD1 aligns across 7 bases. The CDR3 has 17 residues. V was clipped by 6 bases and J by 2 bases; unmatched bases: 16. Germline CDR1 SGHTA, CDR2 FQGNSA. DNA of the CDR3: TGTGCCAGCAGTCGCAAACTCGGACAGGTGGTACCCTACGAGCAGTACTTC. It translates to CASSRKLGQVVPYEQYF.

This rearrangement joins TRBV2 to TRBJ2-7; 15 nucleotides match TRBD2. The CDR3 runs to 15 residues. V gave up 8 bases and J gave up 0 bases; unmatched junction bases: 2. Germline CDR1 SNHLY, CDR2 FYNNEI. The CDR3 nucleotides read TGTGCCAGCCGGACTAGCGGGGGGGCCTCCTACGAGCAGTACGTC. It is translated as CASRTSGGASYEQYV.

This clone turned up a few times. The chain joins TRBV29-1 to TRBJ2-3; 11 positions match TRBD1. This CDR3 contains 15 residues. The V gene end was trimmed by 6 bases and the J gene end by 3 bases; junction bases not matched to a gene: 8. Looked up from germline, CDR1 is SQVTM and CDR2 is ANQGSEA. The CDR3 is CSVPPGQGGTDTQYF. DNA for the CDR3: TGCAGCGTGCCCCCGGGACAGGGGGGGACAGATACGCAGTATTTT.

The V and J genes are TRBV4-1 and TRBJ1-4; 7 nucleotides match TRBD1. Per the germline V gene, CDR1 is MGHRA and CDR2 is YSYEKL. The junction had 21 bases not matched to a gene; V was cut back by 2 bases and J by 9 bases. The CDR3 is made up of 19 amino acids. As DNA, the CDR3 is TGCGCCAGCAGCCAACCCATCGCCCAACCAGGGGGAGGTTTTAAAAAACTGTTTTTT. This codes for CASSQPIAQPGGGFKKLFF.

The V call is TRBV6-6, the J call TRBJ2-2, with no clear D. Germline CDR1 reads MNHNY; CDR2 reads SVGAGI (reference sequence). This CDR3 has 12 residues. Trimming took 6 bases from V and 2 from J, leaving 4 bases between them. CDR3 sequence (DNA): TGTGCCAGCAGAGTAAACACCGGGGAGCTGTTTTTT. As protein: CASRVNTGELFF.

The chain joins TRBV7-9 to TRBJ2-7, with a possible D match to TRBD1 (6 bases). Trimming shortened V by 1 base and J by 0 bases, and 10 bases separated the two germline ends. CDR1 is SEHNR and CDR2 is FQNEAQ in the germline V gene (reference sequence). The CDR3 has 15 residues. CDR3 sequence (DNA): TGTGCCAGCAGCTTAGGGGACACCGTCTCCTACGAGCAGTACTTC. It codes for CASSLGDTVSYEQYF.

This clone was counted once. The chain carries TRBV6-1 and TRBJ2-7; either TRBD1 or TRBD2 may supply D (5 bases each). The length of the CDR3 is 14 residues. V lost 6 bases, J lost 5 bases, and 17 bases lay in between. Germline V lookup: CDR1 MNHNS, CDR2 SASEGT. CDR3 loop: CASRQEAAGNEQYV. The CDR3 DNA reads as TGTGCCAGCAGGCAGGAGGCGGCAGGGAACGAGCAGTACGTC.

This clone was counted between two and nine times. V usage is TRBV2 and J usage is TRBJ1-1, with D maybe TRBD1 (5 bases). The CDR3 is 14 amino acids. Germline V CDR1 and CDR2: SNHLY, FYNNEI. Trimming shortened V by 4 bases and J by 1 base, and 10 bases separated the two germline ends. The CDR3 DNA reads TGTGCCAGCAGTGTCATCGGGGCGAACACTGAAGCTTTCTTT. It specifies CASSVIGANTEAFF.

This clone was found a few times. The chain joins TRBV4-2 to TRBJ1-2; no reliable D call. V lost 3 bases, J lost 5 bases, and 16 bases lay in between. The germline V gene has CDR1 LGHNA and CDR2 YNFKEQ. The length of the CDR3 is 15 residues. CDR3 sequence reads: CASSQDLQNPYGYTF. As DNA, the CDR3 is TGTGCCAGCAGCCAGGACTTACAGAATCCATATGGCTACACCTTC.